A few counts support the clone carrying this T cell receptor beta chain. Its specificity is unknown. The sample comes from a study of response to subunit inactivated influenza vaccine. TCRdb re-analysed the RT-PCR reads in MiXCR, keeping a single row per CDR3 protein. The sample includes hundreds of thousands of distinct CDR3 sequences, about 10% of them seen just once. CDR1 MNHEY and CDR2 SVGAGI come from the germline V gene. Trimming took off 4 bases at V and 0 bases at J, with 10 bases between the two ends. CDR3 size: 16 residues. General study points: New T cells are recruited in small numbers by each seasonal influenza vaccination, according to the authors' suggestion.

Specimen: PBMCs from blood, collected on the day of vaccination. The TCR originated in a middle-aged man who received an inactivated influenza vaccine. The chain has TRBV6-5 and TRBJ2-6; D tentatively fits TRBD1 or TRBD2 (5 bases each). For the CDR3, the DNA is TGTGCCAGCAGTTTGGACGGGGCCTCTGGGGCCAACGTCCTGACTTTC. It specifies CASSLDGASGANVLTF.